These 30 T cell receptor beta chains share one sample of origin, sequenced in a study of low-dose radiotherapy and immunotherapy resistance in tumors. With TRAV- and TRBV-specific primers, first-strand cDNA was made, covering the alpha and beta chains. It was with a constant-region primer and a V-primer adapter that TCRs were amplified over 20 PCR cycles. A single record per CDR3 protein comes from TCRdb applying MiXCR to the reads. This table holds under 70,000 distinct CDR3 sequences, around a quarter found once. Time point specified: after trial treatment. Sample treatment: LDRT plus nivolumab, ipilimumab, low-dose cyclophosphamide and aspirin (RACIN trial). This sample comprised PBMCs, obtained after low-dose radiotherapy plus immunotherapy. The source is a male donor with prostate cancer.

This clonotype was counted at least ten times. This CDR3 reads CSARGIVVRGTDTQYF. The CDR3 bases are TGCAGTGCTAGAGGGATTGTTGTAAGGGGCACAGATACGCAGTATTTT. The chain employs TRBV20-1 and TRBJ2-3; D uncertain. The V gene lost 1 base and the J gene lost 1 base, with 15 bases spanning the gap. Germline assignment: CDR1 DFQATT and CDR2 SNEGSKA (reference sequence). CDR3 length equals 16 residues.

This clonotype was recorded at least ten times. The chain uses TRBV19 and TRBJ1-1; tentatively, D is TRBD1 (6 bases). V lost 4 bases and J lost 1, with 10 bases in between. Germline V gene data show CDR1 as LNHDA and CDR2 as SQIVND (reference sequence). This CDR3 has 14 amino acids. The CDR3 DNA is TGTGCCAGTAGTACTGGACAGACGAACACTGAAGCTTTCTTT. Protein: CASSTGQTNTEAFF.

This clonotype was found many times. The chain is built from TRBV7-2 and TRBJ2-5, with 12 bases lining up with TRBD2. V trimming: 6 bases; J trimming: 4 bases; junction bases outside the gene matches: 6. CDR3 length: 15 amino acids. CDR1 is SGHTA and CDR2 is FQGNSA in the germline V gene. CDR3 bases: TGTGCCAGCAGTCGACAACTAGCGGGGGGAGAGACCCAGTACTTC. It is translated as CASSRQLAGGETQYF.

This clonotype has a count of ten or more. The CDR3 loop reads CASSLEGAGGNTEAFF. DNA for the CDR3: TGCGCCAGCAGCTTGGAAGGTGCAGGGGGGAACACTGAAGCTTTCTTT. The V gene is TRBV5-1, the J gene TRBJ1-1, with TRBD1 matching over 7 bases. Losses at the gene ends were 0 bases for V and 1 base for J; bases not matched to a gene: 6. The CDR3 is 16 amino acids. The V gene's germline CDR1 is SGHRS and CDR2 YFSETQ.

This clonotype has a count of ten or more. V gene TRBV20-1 combines with J gene TRBJ2-6; unclear D gene. Germline V gene lookup returns CDR1 DFQATT and CDR2 SNEGSKA (reference sequence). Trimming shortened V by 4 bases and J by 0 bases, and 7 bases separated the two germline ends. The CDR3 has 14 amino acids. CDR3 region: CSAKLNSGANVLTF. Written as DNA, the CDR3 is TGCAGTGCTAAACTTAACTCTGGGGCCAACGTCCTGACTTTC.

As to this clonotype: This likely stems from a read error, as it lies one base from a far larger clone. The chain combines TRBV29-1 with TRBJ2-7; 7 nucleotides match TRBD1. Germline V lookup: CDR1 SQVTM, CDR2 ANQGSEA. After removal of 7 bases from V and 7 bases from J, the junction contained 7 bases not matched to a gene. The CDR3 consists of 11 residues. The CDR3 is CSGNRGNEQYF. The CDR3 nucleotides are TGCAGCGGTAACAGGGGAAATGAGCAGTACTTC.

This clonotype was observed a handful of times. This chain connects TRBV12-3 or TRBV12-4 to TRBJ2-2; 7 nucleotides match TRBD1. The CDR3 spans 14 residues. With V trimmed by 5 bases and J by 6 bases, 6 bases remained unmatched. CDR3 in amino acids: CASSPTGESGELFF. Written as DNA, the CDR3 is TGTGCCAGCAGTCCCACAGGGGAGTCCGGGGAGCTGTTTTTT.

This clonotype showed up many times. The chain uses TRBV7-2 and TRBJ1-1; no definite D call. The V gene lost 2 bases and the J gene lost 6 bases, with 13 bases spanning the gap. Germline values: CDR1 SGHTA, CDR2 FQGNSA. The length of the CDR3 is 14 residues. CDR3 region: CASSLYSGRAEAFF. Written as DNA, the CDR3 is TGTGCCAGCAGCTTATATAGCGGCCGAGCTGAAGCTTTCTTT.

This clonotype has a count of ten or more. The V and J genes are TRBV20-1 and TRBJ2-1; the D gene could be TRBD1 or TRBD2 (5 bases each). Germline assignment: CDR1 DFQATT and CDR2 SNEGSKA (reference sequence). There are 11 residues in the CDR3. V was clipped by 3 bases and J by 9 bases, with 9 bases between them. CDR3 protein: CSASWGTEQFF. DNA for the CDR3: TGCAGTGCTAGTTGGGGGACTGAGCAGTTCTTC.

This clonotype was detected ten times or more. For the CDR3, the DNA is TGTGCCAGCAGTACAGGACGGGACTACACCTTC. The encoded protein is CASSTGRDYTF. The rearrangement joins TRBV28 to TRBJ1-2; tentative D call: TRBD1 (5 bases). V was trimmed by 5 bases and J by 10 bases, leaving 11 bases between them. The germline V gene encodes CDR1 MDHEN and CDR2 SYDVKM. The CDR3 runs 11 residues.

The rearrangement uses TRBV18 and TRBJ2-5; TRBD1 matches at 8 bases. The CDR3 is 15 residues long. Per the germline V gene, CDR1 is KGHSH and CDR2 is LQKENI. Trimming cost V 0 bases and J 7 bases; bases outside gene matches: 7. In nucleotides, the CDR3 is TGTGCCAGCTCACCACCAGCTGGACAGGGTAGGACCCAGTACTTC. This encodes CASSPPAGQGRTQYF.

At least ten counts were recorded for this clonotype. The chain combines TRBV19 with TRBJ2-2; possibly TRBD1 for D (5 bases). Germline-derived CDR1 and CDR2 are LNHDA and SQIVND (reference sequence). With 3 bases removed from V and 4 bases from J, the gap between germline ends came to 12 bases. The CDR3 is made up of 15 amino acids. Here the CDR3 reads CASSIDRGGTGELFF. CDR3 nucleotide sequence: TGTGCCAGTAGTATCGATAGGGGCGGCACCGGGGAGCTGTTTTTT.

This clonotype was counted many times. The chain couples TRBV15 to TRBJ1-1; 10 positions agree with TRBD1. The length of the CDR3 is 17 residues. Germline assignment: CDR1 LNHNV and CDR2 YYDKDF (reference sequence). The junction had 12 bases not matched to a gene; V was cut back by 2 bases and J by 6 bases. This CDR3 reads CATSRSRDRGSRAEAFF. In DNA, the CDR3 is TGTGCCACCAGCAGATCGAGGGACAGGGGATCGAGGGCTGAAGCTTTCTTT.

This clonotype was observed many times. V and J are TRBV5-1 and TRBJ1-6; tentative D call: TRBD1 (5 bases). The V and J ends lost 2 bases and 0 bases respectively, with 15 bases between them. Germline CDR1 reads SGHRS; CDR2 reads YFSETQ. The CDR3 consists of 18 residues. The CDR3 protein is CASSFAGGKSSYNSPLHF. The CDR3 DNA sequence: TGCGCCAGCAGCTTCGCTGGGGGAAAGAGCTCCTATAATTCACCCCTCCACTTT.

This clonotype was seen at least ten times. CDR3: CASSPRDSSYNEQFF. CDR3 nucleotides: TGTGCCAGCAGTCCCCGGGACAGCTCCTACAATGAGCAGTTCTTC. The genes are TRBV7-2 and TRBJ2-1, with 7 bases lining up with TRBD1. J was trimmed by 0 bases and V by 6 bases; bases with no gene match: 5. Germline loops: CDR1 SGHTA, CDR2 FQGNSA. CDR3 size: 15 residues.

This clonotype was recorded at least ten times. The V call is TRBV30, the J call TRBJ2-1, with 7 bases identical to TRBD2. The CDR3 is 12 amino acids. After removal of 4 bases from V and 15 bases from J, the junction contained 12 bases not matched to a gene. CDR1 and CDR2 from the germline V gene are GTSNPN and SVGIG (reference sequence). As DNA, the CDR3 is TGTGCCTGGAAACGCGGGGGAGAGGTTGGGTTCTTC. This translates into CAWKRGGEVGFF.

Judged by abundance, this clonotype is medium-sized. The J gene is TRBJ2-5, the V gene TRBV11-2, with D maybe TRBD1 (6 bases). Germline values: CDR1 SGHAT, CDR2 FQNNGV. Trimming removed 0 bases at V and 5 bases at J, with 13 bases between. The CDR3 contains 15 residues. CDR3 region: CASSLERTVRETQYF. The DNA for the CDR3 is TGTGCCAGCAGCTTAGAGAGGACAGTTCGGGAGACCCAGTACTTC.

The chain has TRBV19 and TRBJ2-1; 11 bases are shared with TRBD2. This CDR3 is 16 amino acids long. V lost 7 bases to trimming and J lost 12 bases; unmatched junction nucleotides: 17. Germline V CDR1 and CDR2: LNHDA, SQIVND (reference sequence). CDR3 nucleotides: TGTGCCAGTACCGAGACAGGGTCGGGACTAGCGGAGCGGCAGTTCTTC. This encodes CASTETGSGLAERQFF.

The chain is built from TRBV7-8 and TRBJ1-6; no clear D gene. CDR3 length equals 18 residues. Trimming took off 1 base at V and 0 bases at J, with 13 bases between the two ends. Germline assignment: CDR1 SGHVS and CDR2 FQNEAQ. CDR3: CASSLETRLSSYNSPLHF. The CDR3 nucleotides read TGTGCCAGCAGCTTAGAAACACGCTTGAGCTCCTATAATTCACCCCTCCACTTT.

As for this clonotype: This likely came from a read error, as a far larger clone is one base away. The rearrangement joins TRBV3-1 to TRBJ2-1; 10 nucleotides agree with TRBD1. CDR3 length: 15 residues. Germline V lookup: CDR1 LGHDT, CDR2 YNNKEL (reference sequence). The CDR3 reads CASNQPRTGGNEQFF. DNA for the CDR3: TGTGCCAGCAACCAACCTAGGACAGGGGGCAATGAGCAGTTCTTC.

This clonotype occurred many times. This chain joins TRBV9 and TRBJ2-2; the D is unclear. Trimming pared 3 bases from V and 0 bases from J, leaving 12 bases between. The CDR3 is 16 amino acids. CDR1 is SGDLS and CDR2 is YYNGEE in the germline V gene. CDR3 sequence: CASSAHWVANTGELFF. The CDR3 DNA follows: TGTGCCAGCAGCGCCCACTGGGTCGCGAACACCGGGGAGCTGTTTTTT.

This clonotype was detected many times. The gene calls are TRBV3-1 and TRBJ2-7; D is perhaps TRBD1 or TRBD2 (5 bases each). The CDR3 contains 16 residues. V was clipped by 4 bases and J by 0 bases, with 16 bases between them. CDR1 and CDR2 from the germline V gene are LGHDT and YNNKEL (reference sequence). CDR3 amino acids: CASSLKVGDLSYEQYF. CDR3 DNA sequence: TGTGCCAGCAGCCTCAAGGTGGGGGACCTCTCCTACGAGCAGTACTTC.

This clonotype was seen at least ten times. The chain links TRBV6-2 or TRBV6-3 to TRBJ2-7, with 8 bases fitting TRBD2. Losses at the gene ends were 2 bases for V and 3 bases for J; bases not matched to a gene: 12. CDR1 and CDR2 from the germline V gene are MNHEY and SVGEGT. This CDR3 region has 17 residues. The CDR3 spells CASSYLRSGGGFYEQYF. The CDR3 DNA follows: TGTGCCAGCAGTTACCTCCGCTCTGGCGGGGGGTTCTACGAGCAGTACTTC.

The J gene is TRBJ2-6, the V gene TRBV7-6; 9 bases map to TRBD1. From germline, CDR1 is SGHVS and CDR2 FNYEAQ. The CDR3 is 19 amino acids. Trimming removed 5 bases from V and 0 bases from J; junction bases left unmatched: 11. The CDR3 DNA sequence: TGTGCCAGCAGCGAGACAGGGGGACCGGTTTCCTCTGGGGCCAACGTCCTGACTTTC. Translation: CASSETGGPVSSGANVLTF.

This clonotype appeared a single time. This probably arose from a read error, given a far larger clone one base away. The chain is built from TRBV13 and TRBJ2-1; TRBD2 matches 10 bases. The J segment lost 5 bases and the V segment lost 5 bases, leaving 9 bases of the junction unmatched. Germline CDR1 and CDR2: PRHDT and FYEKMQ (reference sequence). The length of the CDR3 is 16 residues. CDR3 amino acids: CASSRRRAGGNNEQFF. DNA of the CDR3: TGTGCCAGCAGCCGACGGAGAGCGGGGGGGAACAATGAGCAGTTCTTC.

CDR3 DNA sequence: TGTGCCATATCCGGGACAGGGAACTACGAGCAGTACTTC. It codes for CAISGTGNYEQYF. The chain is built from TRBV2 and TRBJ2-7, with 9 bases aligning to TRBD1. The CDR3 spans 13 residues. Germline loops: CDR1 SNHLY, CDR2 FYNNEI. Germline trimming cut 10 bases from V and 3 bases from J; bases unmatched to any gene: 7.

This clonotype was seen repeatedly, ten times or more. The genes are TRBV7-8 and TRBJ2-4; D uncertain. The germline CDR1 and CDR2 sequences are SGHVS and FQNEAQ. With 1 base removed from V and 0 bases from J, the gap between germline ends came to 13 bases. This CDR3 is 17 amino acids long. The CDR3 protein is CASSLGVTGLAKNIQYF. CDR3 DNA sequence: TGTGCCAGCAGCTTAGGGGTCACCGGGCTAGCCAAAAACATTCAGTACTTC.

This chain joins TRBV28 and TRBJ2-1, with TRBD1 matching 7 bases. Germline loops: CDR1 MDHEN, CDR2 SYDVKM. The CDR3 runs 15 residues. Trimming took 7 bases from V and 6 from J; bases not matched to a gene: 12. The CDR3 reads CASTLSGQGVNEQFF. The CDR3 nucleotides read TGTGCCAGCACTCTCAGTGGGCAGGGGGTCAATGAGCAGTTCTTC.

This clonotype is classed as medium-sized. This chain joins TRBV6-1 and TRBJ1-1; D gene unclear. V lost 5 bases and J 5 bases, leaving 6 bases between the germline ends. CDR1 and CDR2 from the germline V gene are MNHNS and SASEGT. The CDR3 is 11 residues long. DNA for the CDR3: TGTGCCAGCAGTCAGGTAACTGAAGCTTTCTTT. Its translation: CASSQVTEAFF.

Worth noting for this clonotype: With only one base between it and a far larger clone, this is likely a read error. The rearrangement uses TRBV25-1 and TRBJ2-7; 10 bases are shared with TRBD2. This CDR3 contains 16 residues. Germline lookup yields CDR1 MGHDK and CDR2 SYGVNS. J lost 7 bases, V lost 8 bases, and 17 bases had no gene match. The CDR3 sequence is CASATPASGSYSEQYF. The CDR3 nucleotides read TGTGCCAGCGCAACCCCCGCTAGCGGGAGTTATAGTGAGCAGTACTTC.